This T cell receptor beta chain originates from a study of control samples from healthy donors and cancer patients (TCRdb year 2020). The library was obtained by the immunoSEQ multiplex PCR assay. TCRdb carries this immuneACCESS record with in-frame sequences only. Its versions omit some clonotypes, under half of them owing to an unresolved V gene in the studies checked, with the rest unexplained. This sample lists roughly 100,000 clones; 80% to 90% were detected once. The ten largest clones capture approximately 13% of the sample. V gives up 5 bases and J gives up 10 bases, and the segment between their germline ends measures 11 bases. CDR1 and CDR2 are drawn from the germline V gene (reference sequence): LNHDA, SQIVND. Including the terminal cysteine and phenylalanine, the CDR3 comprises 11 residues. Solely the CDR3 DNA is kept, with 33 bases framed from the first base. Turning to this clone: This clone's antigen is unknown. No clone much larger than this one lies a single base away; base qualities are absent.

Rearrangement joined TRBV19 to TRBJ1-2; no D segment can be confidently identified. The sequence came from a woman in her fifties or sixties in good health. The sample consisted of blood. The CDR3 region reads CASSVRDAYTF. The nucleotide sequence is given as TGTGCCAGTAGTGTCAGAGATGCCTACACCTTC.